Shown below are 27 T cell receptor beta chains from a single sample sequenced in a study of T cell responses to AZD1222 COVID-19 vaccine. Produced via immunoSEQ multiplex PCR; TCRdb's table is partial and in-frame only. Of about 130,000 clones listed, about 90% are singletons. The source material was peripheral blood, sampled on day 0 of AZD1222 vaccination. These receptors all come from an adult in good health.

The J gene is TRBJ1-5, the V gene TRBV27; 9 nucleotides agree with TRBD1. The CDR3 contains 16 residues. With 0 bases clipped from V and 7 bases from J, the junction kept 7 bases outside the gene matches. Germline values: CDR1 MNHEY, CDR2 SMNVEV (reference sequence). CDR3 amino acids: CASSLSRGTGNQPQHF. CDR3 DNA: TGTGCCAGCAGTTTATCGCGGGGGACAGGGAACCAGCCCCAGCATTTT.

The chain uses TRBV7-6 and TRBJ2-7; no firm D call. Trimming removed 5 bases at V and 0 bases at J, with 5 bases between. The CDR3 has 12 amino acids. Germline CDR1 SGHVS, CDR2 FNYEAQ. The CDR3 sequence: CASSPSSYEQYF. CDR3 bases: TGTGCCAGCAGCCCAAGCTCCTACGAGCAGTACTTC.

The J gene is TRBJ2-7, the V gene TRBV5-4, with D possibly TRBD2 on 5 matching bases. This CDR3 region has 14 residues. V was pared by 0 bases and J by 4 bases, with 11 bases between. CDR1 and CDR2 from the germline V gene are SGHNT and YYREEE (reference sequence). The CDR3 DNA reads as TGTGCCAGCAGCTTGGCCGGGATCGCGTACGAGCAGTACTTC. Its protein product is CASSLAGIAYEQYF.

This clone turned up a few times. The chain is built from TRBV7-9 and TRBJ1-1; D unclear. This CDR3 spans 14 amino acids. V lost 2 bases and J 2 bases, leaving 9 bases between the germline ends. The germline gives CDR1 SEHNR, CDR2 FQNEAQ (reference sequence). CDR3: CASSLPRQNTEAFF. The CDR3 region has the DNA TGTGCCAGCAGCTTACCCAGACAAAACACTGAAGCTTTCTTT.

J is TRBJ2-4 and V is TRBV5-8; 7 bases align to TRBD1. The CDR3 runs to 15 residues. Unmatched junction bases numbered 5, after V lost 5 bases and J lost 0 bases. CDR1 is SGHTS, CDR2 YDEGEE, per germline. CDR3 sequence (DNA): TGTGCCAGCAGTACGGGGACAGTAGCCAAAAACATTCAGTACTTC. Translating gives CASSTGTVAKNIQYF. The full variable domain, its missing parts supplied by reference TRBV5-8 and TRBJ2-4, is EAGVTQSPTHLIKTRGQQATLRCSPISGHTSVYWYQQALGLGLQFLLWYDEGEERNRGNFPPRFSGRQFPNYSSELNVNALELEDSALYLCASSTGTVAKNIQYFGAGTRLSVL.

The chain recombines TRBV6-1 with TRBJ1-4, with D maybe TRBD1 (5 bases). Per germline, CDR1 MNHNS and CDR2 SASEGT. V gave up 1 base and J gave up 8 bases, with 11 bases separating them. This CDR3 region has 14 residues. As DNA, the CDR3 is TGTGCCAGCAGTGAAGTTTGGACAAGGGAAAAACTGTTTTTT. Its protein is CASSEVWTREKLFF.

The rearrangement joins TRBV5-4 to TRBJ1-1; unclear D gene. This CDR3 is 14 amino acids long. Trimming cost V 3 bases and J 1 base, with 10 bases left between them. The V gene's germline CDR1 is SGHNT and CDR2 YYREEE (reference sequence). CDR3 nucleotide sequence: TGTGCCAGCAGCTGGACGGCGGGGAACACTGAAGCTTTCTTT. Its translation is CASSWTAGNTEAFF.

The chain carries TRBV7-9 and TRBJ1-3, with 7 bases fitting TRBD1. CDR3 size: 15 residues. Germline CDR1 and CDR2: SEHNR and FQNEAQ (reference sequence). The ends lost 5 bases at V and 0 bases at J; junction bases unmatched: 4. As DNA, the CDR3 is TGTGCCAGCAGCCGACAGGGTGACTCTGGAAACACCATATATTTT. Its protein product is CASSRQGDSGNTIYF.

The chain couples TRBV7-3 to TRBJ1-2; 8 bases match TRBD1. Germline trimming cut 3 bases from V and 7 bases from J; bases unmatched to any gene: 7. This CDR3 region has 14 residues. The germline gives CDR1 SGHTA, CDR2 FQGTGA. The CDR3 nucleotides are TGTGCCAGCAGCTTCCAGGACAGGGTCGGTGGCTACACCTTC. Protein product: CASSFQDRVGGYTF.

The CDR3 here is CASSGPPGQDITNTEAFF. CDR3 bases: TGTGCCAGCAGCGGCCCCCCGGGACAGGATATTACGAACACTGAAGCTTTCTTT. J is TRBJ1-1 and V is TRBV9, with 8 bases identical to TRBD1. V was clipped by 3 bases and J by 1 base; unmatched bases: 14. Germline V gives CDR1 SGDLS, CDR2 YYNGEE. The CDR3 covers 18 residues. Based on the CDR3 plus reference TRBV9 and TRBJ1-1, the full variable domain is DSGVTQTPKHLITATGQRVTLRCSPRSGDLSVYWYQQSLDQGLQFLIQYYNGEERAKGNILERFSAQQFPDLHSELNLSSLELGDSALYFCASSGPPGQDITNTEAFFGQGTRLTVV.

The V call is TRBV7-8, the J call TRBJ2-7, with D perhaps matching TRBD1 or TRBD2 (5 bases each). CDR3 size: 15 residues. Per germline, CDR1 SGHVS and CDR2 FQNEAQ. Between the trimmed V and J ends, which lost 2 bases and 6 bases, there was a span of 17 bases. The CDR3 loop is CASSLRRQGTSEQYF. The CDR3 DNA is TGTGCCAGCAGCTTAAGAAGGCAGGGCACTAGCGAGCAGTACTTC.

CDR3 region: CASSLAGRVRSPLHF. The CDR3 DNA follows: TGCGCCAGCAGCTTGGCCGGCAGGGTTCGGTCACCCCTCCACTTT. The chain employs TRBV5-1 and TRBJ1-6; tentative D call: TRBD1 (5 bases). The V end was cut by 0 bases, the J end by 10 bases, with 14 bases between. The CDR3 is 15 amino acids. Germline V gene lookup returns CDR1 SGHRS and CDR2 YFSETQ.

The chain carries TRBV6-5 and TRBJ1-5; no firm D call. Germline V CDR1 and CDR2: MNHEY, SVGAGI. Trimming took 6 bases from V and 3 from J, leaving 9 bases between them. The CDR3 runs to 13 residues. The CDR3 is CASSRGSNQPQHF. The CDR3 nucleotides are TGTGCCAGCAGCAGAGGGTCCAATCAGCCCCAGCATTTT.

This clone was recorded once. The rearrangement uses TRBV7-9 and TRBJ2-5, with TRBD2 identical over 7 bases. This CDR3 comprises 14 residues. The germline gives CDR1 SEHNR, CDR2 FQNEAQ (reference sequence). The V segment lost 5 bases and the J segment 0 bases; nucleotides outside the gene matches: 3. DNA of the CDR3: TGTGCCAGCAGCGCAGGGACTAACCAAGAGACCCAGTACTTC. It encodes CASSAGTNQETQYF.

The V gene is TRBV5-1, the J gene TRBJ1-1, with TRBD1 matching 9 bases. Germline trimming cut 0 bases from V and 5 bases from J; bases unmatched to any gene: 5. Germline V gives CDR1 SGHRS, CDR2 YFSETQ. This CDR3 region has 15 residues. CDR3 residues: CASSLAGTGRTEAFF. The CDR3 DNA reads as TGCGCCAGCAGCTTGGCCGGGACAGGGAGAACTGAAGCTTTCTTT. Using reference TRBV5-1 and TRBJ1-1 for the parts outside the CDR3, the full variable domain is KAGVTQTPRYLIKTRGQQVTLSCSPISGHRSVSWYQQTPGQGLQFLFEYFSETQRNKGNFPGRFSGRQFSNSRSEMNVSTLELGDSALYLCASSLAGTGRTEAFFGQGTRLTVV.

The gene calls are TRBV6-6 and TRBJ1-6, with TRBD1 matching 9 bases. From germline, CDR1 is MNHNY and CDR2 SVGAGI (reference sequence). The ends lost 6 bases at V and 7 bases at J; junction bases unmatched: 4. This CDR3 comprises 14 residues. The CDR3 sequence is CASRGTGPNSPLHF. DNA of the CDR3: TGTGCCAGCAGGGGGACAGGGCCCAATTCACCCCTCCACTTT.

The chain carries TRBV6-2 or TRBV6-3 and TRBJ2-2, with 10 bases identical to TRBD2. The CDR3 covers 18 residues. Looked up from germline, CDR1 is MNHEY and CDR2 is SVGEGT. Trimming removed 2 bases from V and 4 bases from J; junction bases left unmatched: 10. This CDR3 is CASSYPRSGRLGTGELFF. As DNA, the CDR3 is TGTGCCAGCAGTTACCCCCGTAGCGGGAGGCTGGGCACCGGGGAGCTGTTTTTT.

The V and J genes are TRBV18 and TRBJ2-7; D may be TRBD2 (6 bases). The V gene lost 0 bases and the J gene lost 6 bases, with 9 bases spanning the gap. Germline V gene lookup returns CDR1 KGHSH and CDR2 LQKENI. The CDR3 sequence is 13 residues long. The CDR3 sequence is CASSPPLAGEQYF. CDR3 bases: TGTGCCAGCTCACCACCACTAGCTGGCGAGCAGTACTTC.

The V and J genes are TRBV30 and TRBJ1-5, with D possibly being TRBD1 (5 bases). The V gene's germline CDR1 is GTSNPN and CDR2 SVGIG (reference sequence). The CDR3 covers 14 residues. Trimming took off 2 bases at V and 6 bases at J, with 14 bases between the two ends. The CDR3, as DNA: TGTGCCTGGAGTTCCAGGGCGGGATTTCAGCCCCAGCATTTT. Its protein is CAWSSRAGFQPQHF.

As to this clone: Mismatch with germline at one junction end may stem from a read error. The V gene is TRBV20-1, the J gene TRBJ1-1; no reliable D call. Germline V gene lookup returns CDR1 DFQATT and CDR2 SNEGSKA (reference sequence). The CDR3 has 8 amino acids. CDR3: CSIGVARF. DNA for the CDR3: TGCAGTATTGGTGTAGCCAGGTTT.

This clone was seen only once. The genes are TRBV5-1 and TRBJ1-2, with D possibly TRBD1 on 5 matching bases. The V end was cut by 0 bases, the J end by 8 bases, with 17 bases between. CDR3 size: 15 residues. Germline loops: CDR1 SGHRS, CDR2 YFSETQ. In DNA, the CDR3 is TGCGCCAGCAGCTTGGAACGGGGGTCGATTATCGGCTACACCTTC. It is translated as CASSLERGSIIGYTF. Variable domain in full (rest from reference TRBV5-1 and TRBJ1-2): KAGVTQTPRYLIKTRGQQVTLSCSPISGHRSVSWYQQTPGQGLQFLFEYFSETQRNKGNFPGRFSGRQFSNSRSEMNVSTLELGDSALYLCASSLERGSIIGYTFGSGTRLTVV.

This clone was detected once. The V and J genes are TRBV5-1 and TRBJ2-1; D is undetermined. Germline V CDR1 and CDR2: SGHRS, YFSETQ. This CDR3 region has 16 residues. V was trimmed by 0 bases and J by 0 bases, leaving 10 bases between them. CDR3 nucleotide sequence: TGCGCCAGCAGCTTGGGTGTGGAGAGCTCCTACAATGAGCAGTTCTTC. Its translation: CASSLGVESSYNEQFF.

The V and J genes are TRBV4-1 and TRBJ1-6; 7 bases agree with TRBD1. Per the germline V gene, CDR1 is MGHRA and CDR2 is YSYEKL. Trimming cost V 4 bases and J 6 bases; bases outside gene matches: 12. This CDR3 has 17 residues. In nucleotides, the CDR3 is TGCGCCAGCAGCCGTGGACAGGACCCCAGGAGTAATTCACCCCTCCACTTT. Protein: CASSRGQDPRSNSPLHF.

This rearrangement joins TRBV6-5 to TRBJ1-1; D remains unclear. V lost 5 bases to trimming and J lost 1 base, with 11 bases between them. CDR3 length: 14 residues. In germline, CDR1 is MNHEY, CDR2 SVGAGI. The CDR3, as DNA: TGTGCCAGCAGTCGCCAGGCGCGGAACACTGAAGCTTTCTTT. Protein: CASSRQARNTEAFF.

This clone was seen a single time. The chain recombines TRBV20-1 with TRBJ1-2; unclear D gene. CDR3 length: 14 amino acids. V was pared by 3 bases and J by 6 bases, with 17 bases between. Germline V lookup: CDR1 DFQATT, CDR2 SNEGSKA (reference sequence). The CDR3: CSASATGEVNGYTF. As DNA, the CDR3 is TGCAGTGCTAGTGCGACCGGAGAGGTAAATGGCTACACCTTC.

The V call is TRBV7-8, the J call TRBJ1-6; 7 bases match TRBD1. Germline V gives CDR1 SGHVS, CDR2 FQNEAQ. CDR3 length: 14 amino acids. The junction had 10 bases not matched to a gene; V was cut back by 8 bases and J by 9 bases. CDR3 region: CASVETGIISPLHF. The DNA for the CDR3 is TGTGCCAGCGTTGAGACAGGGATAATTTCACCCCTCCACTTT.

The chain joins TRBV29-1 to TRBJ1-5; TRBD1 is a possible D gene (5 bases). Trimming took off 3 bases at V and 13 bases at J, with 13 bases between the two ends. The CDR3 has 11 residues. CDR1 and CDR2 from the germline V gene are SQVTM and ANQGSEA. Here the CDR3 reads CSVDTGIGQHF. CDR3 DNA sequence: TGCAGCGTTGACACAGGAATAGGGCAGCATTTT.